This TCR beta chain is drawn from a study of beta chain features in type 1 diabetes. Study-wide results and caveats: The VDJ junctions of type 1 diabetes patients carried fewer insertions and more deletions.

A single heparinised draw of approximately 0.12 L on average was taken per donor. Isolation of CD4+ naive, central memory, regulatory and stem cell-like memory cells was achieved by sorting via CD45RO/CCR7/CD25/CD127/CD95/CD27. The CDR3 runs to 15 residues. The V gene lost 1 base and the J gene lost 4 bases, with 14 bases spanning the gap. Germline V gives CDR1 MGHRA, CDR2 YSYEKL. On this clone: Antigen: not known.

Expressed TCRB transcripts were sequenced because the isolated RNA had all been reverse transcribed beforehand. Each sample of naive, central memory or regulatory T cells had, on average, about 3.57 million reads. Only in-frame clones appear in the TCRdb table, and some are missing; sequencing was by immunoSEQ multiplex PCR. Among under 800,000 clones listed, around 15% were seen once. The sequenced material came from naive CD4+ T cells from blood. This sequence joins TRBV4-1 and TRBJ2-7; D remains unclear. The sequence derives from a man younger than 35 in good health. The chain's CDR3 is CASSQVRGSPYEQYF. The DNA of the CDR3 is TGCGCCAGCAGCCAAGTACGTGGAAGCCCTTACGAGCAGTACTTC.